These T cell receptor beta chains were read from a single sample in a study of identical twins. TCRdb re-called the 5' RACE reads with MiXCR, one entry per CDR3 protein. The repertoire holds more than 200,000 distinct CDR3 sequences, with over 11% as singletons. The sample consisted of memory (CD45RO+) T cells sorted from blood. These receptors came from a woman aged 18-29 years in good health. The CDR3 runs from the conserved cysteine through the conserved F or W. A D gene is named only where the DNA matches it firmly. Clone size is stated in some rows and not others, as once, few, many or a class when expanded.

CDR3nt	CDR3aa	v_gene	abundance	j_gene	d_gene
TGTGCCAGCAGTAGAGACACCGCGGCCCATGGCTACACCTTC	CASSRDTAAHGYTF	TRBV6-1	NA	TRBJ1-2	NA
TGCGCCAGCAGCCCAGGATGGGGGGCTGGGAACACTGAAGCTTTCTTT	CASSPGWGAGNTEAFF	TRBV5-1	NA	TRBJ1-1	NA
TGCAGTGCTGGAGCCGGACTAGCGGGGGGCAATGAGCAGTTCTTC	CSAGAGLAGGNEQFF	TRBV20-1	NA	TRBJ2-1	TRBD2
TGCAGTGCTCAGACTAGCGGGGGTGGTGAGCAGTTCTTC	CSAQTSGGGEQFF	TRBV20-1	medium-sized	TRBJ2-1	TRBD2
TGTGCCAGCAGCTTAGGTAGCGGGGTGTACAATGAGCAGTTCTTC	CASSLGSGVYNEQFF	TRBV7-9	NA	TRBJ2-1	TRBD2
TGTGCCAGCAGTGAAGCCCTCGACAGGGAGCAGTTCTTC	CASSEALDREQFF	TRBV6-1	NA	TRBJ2-1	NA
TGTGCCAGCAGGAACCGAGCAGGATGGGGCCCAGAGACCCAGTACTTC	CASRNRAGWGPETQYF	TRBV7-9	NA	TRBJ2-5	NA
TGCAGTGCTAACAGGGGTGTAAGTCGGACAGATACGCAGTATTTT	CSANRGVSRTDTQYF	TRBV20-1	NA	TRBJ2-3	TRBD1
TGTGCCAAGGTGAACACTGAAGCTTTCTTT	CAKVNTEAFF	TRBV2	few	TRBJ1-1	NA
TGCAGCGTCCCCTGGTTTGGTGGAAGAGAGACCCAGTACTTC	CSVPWFGGRETQYF	TRBV29-1	few	TRBJ2-5	NA
TGTGCCAGCAGCTTTGGGACGGAAGAGACCCAGTACTTC	CASSFGTEETQYF	TRBV5-6	few	TRBJ2-5	NA
TGTGCCAGCAGCCAAGATTTGGGACTAGCGGGGAGACCATCCAAAAACATTCAGTACTTC	CASSQDLGLAGRPSKNIQYF	TRBV4-2	few	TRBJ2-4	TRBD2
TGTGCCAGCAGCCTGCTAGCGGGAGTGGGTAATGAGCAGTTCTTC	CASSLLAGVGNEQFF	TRBV7-9	many	TRBJ2-1	TRBD2
TGTGCCAGCAGTTTAGGGGGGACGGTACAAGAGACCCAGTACTTC	CASSLGGTVQETQYF	TRBV12-3/TRBV12-4	few	TRBJ2-5	NA
TGTGCCAGCAGTTTAAGAGGGGGTTACGAGCAGTACTTC	CASSLRGGYEQYF	TRBV12-3/TRBV12-4	many	TRBJ2-7	NA
TGTGCCAGCAGTTATTCCCTAGCGCCGAGCTCCTACAATGAGCAGTTCTTC	CASSYSLAPSSYNEQFF	TRBV6-5	few	TRBJ2-1	NA
TGTGCCAGCTGGGGACAGTCAGGAAGGGAGCAGTACTTC	CASWGQSGREQYF	TRBV18	few	TRBJ2-7	TRBD1
TGTGCCACCAGCACCGGGGGACTCCAAGAGACCCAGTACTTC	CATSTGGLQETQYF	TRBV15	NA	TRBJ2-5	NA
TGTGCCAGCAGCGGCGCCCTGGGACAGAGAGGCTACACCTTC	CASSGALGQRGYTF	TRBV9	few	TRBJ1-2	TRBD1
TGTGCCAGCAAGATGACTAGCGGGGAAGGCACAGATACGCAGTATTTT	CASKMTSGEGTDTQYF	TRBV5-4	few	TRBJ2-3	TRBD2
TGTGCCAGCAGACCACAAAACGGGGGACCCGGGGAGCTGTTTTTT	CASRPQNGGPGELFF	TRBV11-3	many	TRBJ2-2	NA
TGCGCCAGCAGCTTTCGGACTAGCTTGGTCAACGAGCAGTACTTC	CASSFRTSLVNEQYF	TRBV5-1	NA	TRBJ2-7	TRBD2
TGTGCCAGCTCACCCCAAAAGAGTCCCGCAACTAATGAAAAACTGTTTTTT	CASSPQKSPATNEKLFF	TRBV18	NA	TRBJ1-4	NA
TGCAGCGCCGGGGGTAGAAATGAGCAGTTCTTC	CSAGGRNEQFF	TRBV29-1	NA	TRBJ2-1	NA